Shown below are 32 T cell receptor beta chains from a single sample sequenced in a study of cytomegalovirus exposure and HLA in healthy donors. PCR amplification relied on 60 Vbeta primers (plus 13 Jbeta primers). Libraries were prepared by immunoSEQ multiplex PCR; TCRdb keeps only in-frame clonotypes and omits some of them. The table has over 90,000 clones, 64% seen once. Sequenced sample: PBMCs. Receptor source: a man aged 60 to 69 in good health and CMV-seronegative.

This clone appeared a few times. This chain joins TRBV5-4 and TRBJ2-1; 10 bases are a match to TRBD2. J was trimmed by 8 bases and V by 2 bases; bases with no gene match: 10. This CDR3 has 16 residues. Germline V gene lookup returns CDR1 SGHNT and CDR2 YYREEE (reference sequence). The CDR3 sequence: CASSLRTSGIIDEQFF. The CDR3 region has the DNA TGTGCCAGCAGCTTACGAACTAGCGGGATAATAGATGAGCAGTTCTTC.

The chain carries TRBV29-1 and TRBJ2-7; tentatively, D is TRBD2 (5 bases). This CDR3 is built from 14 residues. Trimming stripped 5 bases from V and 0 bases from J, with 14 bases between. Germline lookup yields CDR1 SQVTM and CDR2 ANQGSEA. DNA of the CDR3: TGCAGCGTTCTTAAGAGGGAGAGCTCCTACGAGCAGTACTTC. This gives the protein CSVLKRESSYEQYF.

The chain uses TRBV20-1 and TRBJ2-7; maybe TRBD2 (5 bases). Trimming left V 2 bases short and J 6 bases short, with 8 bases between. The CDR3 contains 11 residues. Germline-derived CDR1 and CDR2 are DFQATT and SNEGSKA (reference sequence). The CDR3 sequence: CSARTGSEQYF. CDR3 DNA sequence: TGCAGTGCTAGAACGGGAAGCGAGCAGTACTTC.

This chain links TRBV5-6 with TRBJ1-2, with D unresolved. V was cut by 2 bases and J by 4 bases, with 9 bases left in between. The CDR3 spans 13 residues. Germline loops: CDR1 SGHDT, CDR2 YYEEEE. This CDR3 reads CASSLQQVYGYTF. CDR3 nucleotide sequence: TGTGCCAGCAGCTTACAGCAAGTCTATGGCTACACCTTC.

V gene TRBV11-3 combines with J gene TRBJ2-3; the D gene is possibly TRBD2 (6 bases). The CDR3 is 14 amino acids. CDR1 and CDR2 from the germline V gene are SGHNT and YENEEA. The V and J ends lost 3 bases and 4 bases respectively, with 11 bases between them. The chain's CDR3 is CASSFGGLPDTQYF. CDR3 bases: TGTGCCAGCAGCTTCGGAGGGTTGCCAGATACGCAGTATTTT.

This clone was seen once. J is TRBJ2-7 and V is TRBV6-1, with TRBD2 matching over 9 bases. V shed 3 bases, J shed 3 bases, and the junction held 9 bases outside the gene matches. Germline CDR1 is MNHNS and CDR2 is SASEGT. This CDR3 spans 16 amino acids. The CDR3, as DNA: TGTGCCAGCAGTGATCAGCGGCTAGCGGGGATCTACGAGCAGTACTTC. Its protein product is CASSDQRLAGIYEQYF.

The V gene is TRBV6-6, the J gene TRBJ2-7; 11 nucleotides align to TRBD2. Per germline, CDR1 MNHNY and CDR2 SVGAGI (reference sequence). The V gene end was trimmed by 6 bases and the J gene end by 4 bases; junction bases not matched to a gene: 8. This CDR3 is built from 15 residues. CDR3: CASRATSGSEYEQYF. The CDR3 DNA reads as TGTGCCAGCAGGGCAACTAGCGGGAGTGAGTACGAGCAGTACTTC.

In this sample, this clone turned up a few times. The V gene is TRBV30, the J gene TRBJ1-2; D not certain. Trimming stripped 4 bases from V and 0 bases from J, with 12 bases between. Germline CDR1 is GTSNPN and CDR2 is SVGIG (reference sequence). The CDR3 runs 14 residues. The CDR3: CAWNPHGTNYGYTF. The CDR3 DNA sequence: TGTGCCTGGAACCCTCACGGGACTAACTATGGCTACACCTTC.

The chain carries TRBV28 and TRBJ1-6; TRBD1 matches at 7 bases. V dropped 4 bases and J dropped 9; count of bases not matched to a gene: 12. CDR1 is MDHEN and CDR2 is SYDVKM in the germline V gene. The CDR3 runs to 16 residues. CDR3 residues: CASSSYPGPGGSPLHF. In DNA, the CDR3 is TGTGCCAGCAGTTCGTACCCGGGCCCAGGGGGTTCACCCCTCCACTTT.

This clone has only one observation. V gene TRBV5-4 combines with J gene TRBJ2-2, with D possibly matching TRBD1 (7 bases). The CDR3 is 13 amino acids. The V end was cut by 2 bases, the J end by 9 bases, with 11 bases between. Germline V gene sequence: CDR1 SGHNT, CDR2 YYREEE (reference sequence). CDR3 sequence reads: CASSFDRDWELFF. DNA for the CDR3: TGTGCCAGCAGCTTTGACAGGGACTGGGAGCTGTTTTTT.

The chain uses TRBV4-2 and TRBJ1-2; 7 positions agree with TRBD1. The germline V gene has CDR1 LGHNA and CDR2 YNFKEQ. Trimming at V came to 1 base and at J to 4 bases, leaving 6 bases not matched to a gene. This CDR3 is built from 15 residues. CDR3 bases: TGTGCCAGCAGCCAAGCTTTAGCAGGGGGCTATGGCTACACCTTC. This sequence encodes CASSQALAGGYGYTF.

The table lists this clone with a few counts. Mismatch with germline at one junction end may stem from a read error. The chain has TRBV10-2 and TRBJ2-7, with D possibly TRBD2 on 6 matching bases. The CDR3 contains 15 residues. CDR1 WSHSY and CDR2 SAAADI come from the germline V gene. CDR3 in DNA: TGTGCCAGCAGTGATCAGGGTGGAGGGCCCTACGAGCAGTACTTC. Translating gives CASSDQGGGPYEQYF.

This rearrangement joins TRBV10-3 to TRBJ2-2; D is undetermined. Looked up from germline, CDR1 is ENHRY and CDR2 is SYGVKD. The CDR3 sequence is 14 residues long. Deletions cut 10 bases from V and 0 bases from J, with 12 bases between. DNA for the CDR3: TGTGCCAACAACGCTGGTACGAACACCGGGGAGCTGTTTTTT. Amino acid sequence: CANNAGTNTGELFF.

V and J are TRBV5-1 and TRBJ2-7; TRBD1 matches 9 bases. J lost 3 bases, V lost 4 bases, and 5 bases had no gene match. The germline V gene encodes CDR1 SGHRS and CDR2 YFSETQ. The CDR3 loop spans 14 amino acids. The CDR3 DNA is TGCGCCAGCAGCGACGGGACAGGGATCTACGAGCAGTACTTC. Translation gives CASSDGTGIYEQYF.

This clone was detected a few times. The chain links TRBV27 to TRBJ2-2, with D unresolved. The V and J ends lost 2 bases and 2 bases respectively, with 12 bases between them. Germline V gene data show CDR1 as MNHEY and CDR2 as SMNVEV (reference sequence). The length of the CDR3 is 16 residues. In DNA form, the CDR3 reads TGTGCCAGCAGTTTAGGGCCCACATATAACACCGGGGAGCTGTTTTTT. Translating gives CASSLGPTYNTGELFF.

CDR3 in amino acids: CASSLVQEDTGELFF. In nucleotides, the CDR3 is TGTGCCAGCAGCTTGGTGCAGGAAGACACCGGGGAGCTGTTTTTT. The chain recombines TRBV5-6 with TRBJ2-2, with unresolved D. Germline CDR1 is SGHDT and CDR2 is YYEEEE. The ends were cut back, 0 bases at V and 3 bases at J, with 9 bases in the middle. This CDR3 is 15 amino acids long.

The V call is TRBV5-5, the J call TRBJ2-4, with unresolved D. This CDR3 spans 13 amino acids. V was cut by 0 bases and J by 5 bases, with 6 bases left in between. Germline V gene data show CDR1 as SGHKS and CDR2 as YYEKEE (reference sequence). The CDR3 loop reads CASSLAAENIQYF. The CDR3 DNA sequence: TGTGCCAGCAGCTTGGCCGCAGAAAACATTCAGTACTTC.

The chain uses TRBV5-6 and TRBJ1-2; weak D call: TRBD1 (5 bases). The CDR3 loop spans 12 amino acids. Germline CDR1 SGHDT, CDR2 YYEEEE. V was pared by 3 bases and J by 5 bases, with 8 bases between. CDR3 sequence (DNA): TGTGCCAGCAGCTCGACAGAGTATGGCTACACCTTC. Residues: CASSSTEYGYTF.

V gene TRBV5-1 combines with J gene TRBJ2-6, with 12 positions matching TRBD2. V was clipped by 3 bases and J by 0 bases; unmatched bases: 4. The CDR3 is 18 residues long. From germline, CDR1 is SGHRS and CDR2 YFSETQ. DNA of the CDR3: TGCGCCAGCAGCTACTGGACTAGCGGGGTCTCTGGGGCCAACGTCCTGACTTTC. Translated: CASSYWTSGVSGANVLTF.

The chain recombines TRBV7-2 with TRBJ2-7; D not resolved. Trimming removed 6 bases from V and 5 bases from J, with 8 bases in between. This CDR3 has 11 amino acids. The germline CDR1 and CDR2 sequences are SGHTA and FQGNSA. The CDR3 nucleotides are TGTGCCAGCAGTCCAATCCACGAGCAGTACTTC. Translated: CASSPIHEQYF.

The chain links TRBV15 to TRBJ1-1; D unclear. Germline CDR1 is LNHNV and CDR2 is YYDKDF (reference sequence). V dropped 0 bases and J dropped 1 base, with 6 bases sitting between them. The CDR3 totals 14 residues. The CDR3, as DNA: TGTGCCACCAGCAGAGAGGCGGAGAACACTGAAGCTTTCTTT. Its translation is CATSREAENTEAFF.

The rearrangement links TRBV5-8 to TRBJ1-5; no firm D call. Trimming took off 5 bases at V and 9 bases at J, with 12 bases between the two ends. The CDR3 totals 12 residues. The germline CDR1 and CDR2 sequences are SGHTS and YDEGEE. CDR3 coding DNA: TGTGCCAGCAGGTCTTCGGGTGGGCCCCAGCATTTT. Protein: CASRSSGGPQHF.

The chain is built from TRBV7-9 and TRBJ1-1, with D unclear. The V and J ends lost 4 bases and 0 bases respectively, with 6 bases between them. The CDR3 extends over 13 amino acids. Germline loops: CDR1 SEHNR, CDR2 FQNEAQ (reference sequence). The CDR3 bases are TGTGCCAGCAGCTCTTATCTGAACACTGAAGCTTTCTTT. Translation gives CASSSYLNTEAFF.

The genes are TRBV5-1 and TRBJ1-1; D not resolved. In germline, CDR1 is SGHRS, CDR2 YFSETQ. The CDR3 runs 14 residues. Trimming pared 4 bases from V and 6 bases from J, leaving 16 bases between. The CDR3 region has the DNA TGCGCCAGCAGCCCGGAGCCCAATATGGCTGAAGCTTTCTTT. Encoded protein: CASSPEPNMAEAFF.

The chain uses TRBV7-6 and TRBJ2-1; D ambiguous. The germline gives CDR1 SGHVS, CDR2 FNYEAQ. The V end lost 0 bases, the J end lost 9 bases, and 9 bases lay between the germline ends. This CDR3 has 13 amino acids. CDR3 sequence (DNA): TGTGCCAGCAGCTTAGCCGTAGTTGGTGAGCAGTTCTTC. This sequence encodes CASSLAVVGEQFF.

V usage is TRBV19 and J usage is TRBJ2-2; 9 nucleotides agree with TRBD1. The ends lost 6 bases at V and 0 bases at J; junction bases unmatched: 2. The CDR3 spans 15 residues. Per the germline V gene, CDR1 is LNHDA and CDR2 is SQIVND (reference sequence). CDR3 protein: CASRRTGANTGELFF. DNA for the CDR3: TGTGCCAGTAGACGGACAGGGGCGAACACCGGGGAGCTGTTTTTT.

The genes are TRBV25-1 and TRBJ1-4; 7 positions match TRBD1. V shed 4 bases, J shed 5 bases, and the junction held 7 bases outside the gene matches. The CDR3 has 15 residues. Germline V gene lookup returns CDR1 MGHDK and CDR2 SYGVNS. The DNA for the CDR3 is TGTGCCAGCAGTGCCATGACAGGGCAGAATGAAAAACTGTTTTTT. Translated, it gives CASSAMTGQNEKLFF.

The V and J genes are TRBV28 and TRBJ2-4; 7 bases fit TRBD1. The V gene end was trimmed by 5 bases and the J gene end by 0 bases; junction bases not matched to a gene: 7. The germline V gene encodes CDR1 MDHEN and CDR2 SYDVKM. The CDR3 consists of 16 residues. CDR3 nucleotides: TGTGCCAGCAGTATCGGACAGGTCATAGCCAAAAACATTCAGTACTTC. Translated: CASSIGQVIAKNIQYF.

The chain combines TRBV28 with TRBJ2-5, with 7 bases matching TRBD1. The CDR3 contains 15 residues. Trimming at V came to 8 bases and at J to 2 bases, leaving 11 bases not matched to a gene. CDR1 and CDR2 (germline): MDHEN, SYDVKM. In DNA form, the CDR3 reads TGTGCCAGCTCTACTCCGGTGGGACAGCAAGAGACCCAGTACTTC. It translates to CASSTPVGQQETQYF.

This clone was seen more than once but under ten times. This chain uses TRBV10-1 with TRBJ1-2, with D hard to call. This CDR3 is built from 13 residues. With 0 bases removed from V and 6 bases from J, the gap between germline ends came to 8 bases. Looked up from germline, CDR1 is WNHNN and CDR2 is SYGVQD (reference sequence). CDR3 nucleotide sequence: TGCGCCAGCAGTGAGTCGAGAGCCCATGGCTACACCTTC. As protein: CASSESRAHGYTF.

V is TRBV5-1 and J is TRBJ2-1, with 9 nucleotides matching TRBD2. V lost 0 bases to trimming and J lost 7 bases; unmatched junction nucleotides: 5. Germline values: CDR1 SGHRS, CDR2 YFSETQ. The CDR3 length is 15 residues. CDR3 in amino acids: CASSLGLAALNEQFF. The CDR3 DNA reads as TGCGCCAGCAGCTTGGGACTAGCGGCATTAAATGAGCAGTTCTTC.

The V call is TRBV6-5, the J call TRBJ2-1, with TRBD1 matching 8 bases. The junction had 8 bases not matched to a gene; V was cut back by 6 bases and J by 4 bases. CDR1 and CDR2 (germline): MNHEY, SVGAGI. This CDR3 contains 15 residues. CDR3 coding DNA: TGTGCCAGCAGCTTGACAGGGGATGGTTACAATGAGCAGTTCTTC. Translation gives CASSLTGDGYNEQFF.